This T cell receptor (beta chain) was identified in a study of identifying expanded T cells in peripheral blood. TCRdb keeps only in-frame clones here, not all; method: immunoSEQ multiplex PCR. The sample lists approximately 100,000 clones, roughly nine tenths seen once, with 7% to 9% in the top ten. The CDR3 runs to 13 residues. In germline, CDR1 is MNHEY, CDR2 SMNVEV (reference sequence). Germline trimming cut 6 bases from V and 4 bases from J; bases unmatched to any gene: 5. The source of this sequence is a person aged 18 to 75 in good health. This chain links TRBV27 with TRBJ2-7; TRBD1 matches 8 bases. Sequencing input: blood. The CDR3 bases are TGTGCCAGCAGCCAAAACAGGGGGTACGAGCAGTACTTC. Amino acids: CASSQNRGYEQYF.